The 21 T cell receptor beta chains given below trace back to one sample, sequenced in a study of identical twins (TCRdb year 2016). Receptor amplification or capture employed 5' RACE. The instrument was an Illumina HiSeq 2000. The public reads were quality trimmed at Q25 with fastp and then assembled into clones with MiXCR by TCRdb, keeping productive beta chains. Each entry merges the rows of one CDR3 protein and shows their most common DNA and genes. The sample table records a few hundred thousand distinct CDR3 sequences; roughly 10% of these occur just once. Together, the top ten hold around 7.1% of the sample. These data are also associated with another study on yellow fever vaccine responses in identical twins.

The sequenced sample was CD8+ T cells sorted from blood. These receptor sequences come from a woman between 18 and 29 years old in good health.

This clonotype has a count of ten or more. The J gene is TRBJ2-7, the V gene TRBV2; 9 positions agree with TRBD1. CDR3 length: 16 amino acids. The V gene end was trimmed by 3 bases and the J gene end by 2 bases; junction bases not matched to a gene: 8. In germline, CDR1 is SNHLY, CDR2 FYNNEI. CDR3 nucleotides: TGTGCCAGCAGTGATCCCAGGACAGGGGTCGCCTACGAGCAGTACTTC. Translated, it gives CASSDPRTGVAYEQYF.

This clonotype has only a few counts. This chain links TRBV28 with TRBJ1-5, with no clear D. The CDR3 extends over 14 amino acids. Trimming removed 0 bases at V and 4 bases at J, with 7 bases between. Germline assignment: CDR1 MDHEN and CDR2 SYDVKM. The CDR3 reads CASSLWAENQPQHF. In DNA, the CDR3 is TGTGCCAGCAGTTTATGGGCAGAGAATCAGCCCCAGCATTTT.

The table lists this clonotype with many counts. The rearrangement joins TRBV10-3 to TRBJ2-1, with D uncertain. V lost 2 bases and J lost 8, with 10 bases in between. The germline CDR1 and CDR2 sequences are ENHRY and SYGVKD. This CDR3 contains 13 residues. For the CDR3, the DNA is TGTGCCATCAGTGAGAGTCGGTTGTATGAGCAGTTCTTC. Translating it yields CAISESRLYEQFF.

CDR3 region: CASSEWTSGSSREQYF. In nucleotides, the CDR3 is TGCGCCAGCAGCGAATGGACTAGCGGGAGTTCGAGGGAGCAGTACTTC. J is TRBJ2-7 and V is TRBV5-1, with TRBD2 matching over 13 bases. CDR1 and CDR2 from the germline V gene are SGHRS and YFSETQ. Unmatched junction bases numbered 11, after V lost 4 bases and J lost 7 bases. The CDR3 loop spans 16 amino acids.

Only a few counts were recorded for this clonotype. The chain uses TRBV27 and TRBJ2-6, with a tentative D call TRBD1 (5 bases). The ends were cut back, 0 bases at V and 3 bases at J, with 21 bases in the middle. CDR3 length equals 20 residues. Germline assignment: CDR1 MNHEY and CDR2 SMNVEV (reference sequence). In DNA form, the CDR3 reads TGTGCCAGCAGTTTATCCCCACGACGACAAGGGGCGGTTGGGGCCAACGTCCTGACTTTC. Residues: CASSLSPRRQGAVGANVLTF.

There are a few counts of this clonotype. CDR3 region: CASSYLTGSTEAFF. CDR3 coding DNA: TGTGCCAGCAGTTACTTGACAGGGAGCACTGAAGCTTTCTTT. The V call is TRBV6-5, the J call TRBJ1-1; 7 positions agree with TRBD1. The CDR3 totals 14 residues. Per germline, CDR1 MNHEY and CDR2 SVGAGI. The J segment lost 4 bases and the V segment lost 1 base, leaving 3 bases of the junction unmatched.

In its sample, this clonotype was seen a few times. The genes are TRBV7-8 and TRBJ2-3; perhaps TRBD2 as D (6 bases). V lost 9 bases and J 2 bases, leaving 15 bases between the germline ends. The germline V gene has CDR1 SGHVS and CDR2 FQNEAQ. The CDR3 length is 14 residues. DNA for the CDR3: TGTGCCAGTGTACCGGGACTTGTCACAGATACGCAGTATTTT. It encodes CASVPGLVTDTQYF.

This clonotype is a singleton in its sample. J is TRBJ2-7 and V is TRBV2, with 9 bases fitting TRBD2. The CDR3 sequence is 14 residues long. The germline CDR1 and CDR2 sequences are SNHLY and FYNNEI. V trimming: 3 bases; J trimming: 7 bases; junction bases outside the gene matches: 7. The CDR3 here is CASSDSSGAWEQYF. CDR3 coding DNA: TGTGCCAGCAGTGATTCTAGCGGGGCTTGGGAGCAGTACTTC.

This clonotype occurred many times. V usage is TRBV4-1 and J usage is TRBJ1-1; D call uncertain. Trimming stripped 1 base from V and 0 bases from J, with 12 bases between. The CDR3 sequence is 16 residues long. The germline V gene encodes CDR1 MGHRA and CDR2 YSYEKL. The CDR3: CASSQVTNALNTEAFF. The CDR3 nucleotides are TGCGCCAGCAGCCAAGTAACGAACGCGTTGAACACTGAAGCTTTCTTT.

This clonotype appeared many times. The chain employs TRBV5-1 and TRBJ1-2; D perhaps matches TRBD1 (6 bases). Germline V gives CDR1 SGHRS, CDR2 YFSETQ. Trimming removed 2 bases at V and 4 bases at J, with 9 bases between. The CDR3 is made up of 13 amino acids. The CDR3 coding sequence is TGCGCCAGCAGCTTCGAGACAGGCTATGGCTACACCTTC. Its protein product is CASSFETGYGYTF.

This clonotype was recorded many times. The chain carries TRBV20-1 and TRBJ2-3; D is ambiguous. Germline CDR1 reads DFQATT; CDR2 reads SNEGSKA (reference sequence). This CDR3 is 15 amino acids long. V lost 4 bases and J 1 base, leaving 15 bases between the germline ends. Written as DNA, the CDR3 is TGCAGTGCTAATGTGTTGTGGGGTCGCACAGATACGCAGTATTTT. Its translation is CSANVLWGRTDTQYF.

The chain is built from TRBV9 and TRBJ2-1; D perhaps matches TRBD2 (5 bases). V dropped 0 bases and J dropped 5 bases, with 21 bases sitting between them. The CDR3 contains 18 residues. Germline CDR1 reads SGDLS; CDR2 reads YYNGEE. The CDR3 is CASSVGPVRGYLDNEQFF. The CDR3 nucleotides read TGTGCCAGCAGCGTAGGTCCGGTTCGGGGATATTTGGACAATGAGCAGTTCTTC.

The CDR3 sequence: CASSQTTLTYEQYF. In DNA form, the CDR3 reads TGTGCCAGCAGCCAGACTACTTTAACCTACGAGCAGTACTTC. J is TRBJ2-7 and V is TRBV3-1, with D possibly matching TRBD2 (5 bases). Deletions cut 3 bases from V and 2 bases from J, with 11 bases between. Germline lookup yields CDR1 LGHDT and CDR2 YNNKEL (reference sequence). CDR3 size: 14 residues.

This clonotype has a count of ten or more. The rearrangement uses TRBV12-3 or TRBV12-4 and TRBJ1-4; D not certain. Trimming pared 3 bases from V and 6 bases from J, leaving 11 bases between. The CDR3 spans 14 residues. CDR3 sequence (DNA): TGTGCCAGCAGTTTGTATAGCAGAGATGAAAAACTGTTTTTT. Translating it yields CASSLYSRDEKLFF.

This clonotype came up many times. The V and J genes are TRBV5-1 and TRBJ2-1; TRBD2 matches 14 bases. The germline V gene has CDR1 SGHRS and CDR2 YFSETQ. There are 17 residues in the CDR3. After removal of 4 bases from V and 2 bases from J, the junction contained 5 bases not matched to a gene. This CDR3 reads CASSPGLAGGPYNEQFF. DNA of the CDR3: TGCGCCAGCAGCCCCGGACTAGCGGGGGGACCCTACAATGAGCAGTTCTTC.

The V and J genes are TRBV12-3 or TRBV12-4 and TRBJ2-3; TRBD1 matches at 7 bases. This CDR3 contains 12 residues. The V and J ends lost 1 base and 11 bases, in that order; junction bases with no gene match: 3. The CDR3 reads CASSLDGQEQYF. Here the CDR3 DNA reads TGTGCCAGCAGTTTAGATGGACAGGAGCAGTATTTT.

The chain employs TRBV29-1 and TRBJ1-1; D is ambiguous. The CDR3 sequence is 12 residues long. Germline lookup yields CDR1 SQVTM and CDR2 ANQGSEA. V was cut by 7 bases and J by 0 bases, with 9 bases left in between. CDR3 residues: CSGRGLNTEAFF. The CDR3 coding sequence is TGCAGCGGCCGGGGTTTGAACACTGAAGCTTTCTTT.

This clonotype was seen a few times. The genes are TRBV7-8 and TRBJ2-3; D remains ambiguous. The germline V and J ends were trimmed by 1 base and 1 base, with 9 bases remaining between them. CDR1 is SGHVS and CDR2 is FQNEAQ in the germline V gene. This CDR3 region has 15 residues. Here the CDR3 DNA reads TGTGCCAGCAGCTTAGTGGGCGGCCGCACAGATACGCAGTATTTT. It codes for CASSLVGGRTDTQYF.

V is TRBV7-8 and J is TRBJ1-1; D may be TRBD1 (5 bases). Germline values: CDR1 SGHVS, CDR2 FQNEAQ. This CDR3 comprises 16 residues. V was shortened by 0 bases and J by 0 bases, with 11 bases between the two germline ends. The CDR3 DNA follows: TGTGCCAGCAGCTTAGCGGTCCAGGGAATGAACACTGAAGCTTTCTTT. Translating it yields CASSLAVQGMNTEAFF.

The V and J genes are TRBV30 and TRBJ2-1; D assignment may be TRBD1 or TRBD2 (5 bases each). This CDR3 region has 15 residues. The V gene's germline CDR1 is GTSNPN and CDR2 SVGIG (reference sequence). Trimming removed 0 bases from V and 0 bases from J, with 9 bases in between. The CDR3 reads CAWSVPGASYNEQFF. In DNA, the CDR3 is TGTGCCTGGAGTGTACCCGGGGCCTCCTACAATGAGCAGTTCTTC.

Ten or more counts support this clonotype. The chain couples TRBV6-4 to TRBJ2-2; the match to TRBD2 covers 7 bases. The CDR3 sequence is 14 residues long. CDR1 is MRHNA, CDR2 SNTAGT, per germline. V dropped 3 bases and J dropped 4; count of bases not matched to a gene: 2. Here the CDR3 reads CASSERTSTGELFF. The CDR3 nucleotides are TGTGCCAGCAGTGAGAGGACTAGCACCGGGGAGCTGTTTTTT.